What follows is one T cell receptor beta chain and its context. These data belong to a study of blood T cell repertoires in COVID-19. Study-level information: T cells, B-cell-depleted T cells, or PBMCs supplied cDNA or gDNA.

Germline loops: CDR1 MDHEN, CDR2 SYDVKM. The length of the CDR3 is 15 residues. V lost 5 bases to trimming and J lost 3 bases, with 17 bases between them. Using immunoSEQ multiplex PCR, the repertoire was profiled, and TCRdb retains in-frame clones only, with some absent. In the table there are about 160,000 clones, roughly 80% of which are singletons. This TCR derives from a man in his 70s with acute or convalescent COVID-19. The chain carries TRBV28 and TRBJ2-7, with D perhaps TRBD2 (6 bases). Specimen: peripheral blood. The CDR3 protein is CASSPGTPSGYEQYF. The CDR3 DNA is TGTGCCAGCAGTCCGGGGACTCCTTCGGGCTACGAGCAGTACTTC.